This paragraph reports one TCR beta chain. Its cognate antigen is unknown. CDR1 SGHRS and CDR2 YFSETQ come from the germline V gene. CDR3 size: 14 residues. V was clipped by 4 bases and J by 8 bases, with 15 bases between them. This specimen comes from a study of vaccination effects on CD4 cells after COVID-19. Overall study: The median interval between the second dose and post-vaccine sampling was 72 days. Overall study findings and caveats: Only a single clone (1 of 255 vaccine-induced clones in healthy vaccinees) cross-reacted with common cold coronaviruses. Late in the post-vaccination period, infection-induced and vaccine-induced clones underwent marked clonal contraction.

Sequencing was performed with immunoSEQ multiplex PCR; in TCRdb, only in-frame clones are kept and a portion is missing. The sample gives 30,000 to 35,000 clones, 74% of which show up once; 15% is in the top ten. Researchers isolated CD4+ T cells once about 11 days of culture had elapsed. Vaccine administered to participants consisted of two doses of either BNT162b2 or mRNA-1273. The sample here was CD4+ T cells from PBMCs cultured without peptide, taken after COVID-19 vaccination. The rearrangement joins TRBV5-1 to TRBJ1-4; D gene ambiguous. This sequence was found in a human donor who received a COVID-19 vaccine. CDR3 in amino acids: CASSLTSQREKLFF. In DNA, the CDR3 is TGCGCCAGCAGCCTAACATCTCAAAGGGAAAAACTGTTTTTT.